This T cell receptor (beta chain) appears in the sequencing data of a study of cytomegalovirus exposure and HLA in healthy donors. Study summary: Counted in an early data release were 85 million or so unique TCRs from HLA-typed donors.

This CDR3 comprises 13 residues. V dropped 4 bases and J dropped 6; count of bases not matched to a gene: 4. CDR1 and CDR2 (germline): SNHLY, FYNNEI. Study observations and caveats: Usually a TCR sequence was rare, but some public TCRs were found in many donors. Presence/absence analyses supposed approximately even sequencing depth among donors.

In this sample, this clone is medium-sized. The antigen is not known. The PCR ran on 60 Vbeta and 13 Jbeta primers. Assay used: immunoSEQ multiplex PCR; TCRdb lists only in-frame clones, some missing. The sample yields roughly 150,000 clones, roughly four fifths seen once. The sequencing sample was made of PBMCs. This clonotype was obtained from a man in his forties in good health and CMV-seronegative. The chain recombines TRBV2 with TRBJ2-7; TRBD1 matches at 9 bases. The CDR3 region is CASSGDRAREQYF. CDR3 nucleotides: TGTGCCAGCAGTGGGGACAGGGCGCGCGAGCAGTACTTC.